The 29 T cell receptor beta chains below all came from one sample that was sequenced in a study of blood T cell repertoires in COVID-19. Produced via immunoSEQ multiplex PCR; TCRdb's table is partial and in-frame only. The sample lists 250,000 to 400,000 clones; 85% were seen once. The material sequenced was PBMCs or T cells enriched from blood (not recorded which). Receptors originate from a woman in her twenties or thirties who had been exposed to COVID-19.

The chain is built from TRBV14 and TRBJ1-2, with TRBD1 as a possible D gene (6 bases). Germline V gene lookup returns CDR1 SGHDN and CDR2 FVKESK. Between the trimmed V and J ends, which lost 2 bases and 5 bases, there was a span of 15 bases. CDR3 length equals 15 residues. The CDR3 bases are TGTGCCAGCAGCCAACAGGACAGTTTCGCTTATGGCTACACCTTC. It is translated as CASSQQDSFAYGYTF.

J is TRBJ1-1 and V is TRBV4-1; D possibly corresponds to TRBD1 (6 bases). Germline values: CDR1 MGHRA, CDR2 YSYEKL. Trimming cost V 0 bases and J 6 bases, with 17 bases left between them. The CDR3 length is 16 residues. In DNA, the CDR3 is TGCGCCAGCAGCCAAGATGGGGGGGACATTTACCCTGAAGCTTTCTTT. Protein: CASSQDGGDIYPEAFF.

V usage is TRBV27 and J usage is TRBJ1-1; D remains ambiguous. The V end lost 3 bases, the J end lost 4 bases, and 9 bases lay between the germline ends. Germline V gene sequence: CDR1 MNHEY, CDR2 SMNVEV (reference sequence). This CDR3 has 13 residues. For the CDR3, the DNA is TGTGCCAGCAGTTTGTCGGAGACCACTGAAGCTTTCTTT. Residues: CASSLSETTEAFF.

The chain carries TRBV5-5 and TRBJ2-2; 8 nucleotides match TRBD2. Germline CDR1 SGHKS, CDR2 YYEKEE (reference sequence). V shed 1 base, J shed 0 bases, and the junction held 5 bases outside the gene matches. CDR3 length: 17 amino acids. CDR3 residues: CASSLNYGGANTGELFF. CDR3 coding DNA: TGTGCCAGCAGCTTGAACTACGGGGGGGCGAACACCGGGGAGCTGTTTTTT.

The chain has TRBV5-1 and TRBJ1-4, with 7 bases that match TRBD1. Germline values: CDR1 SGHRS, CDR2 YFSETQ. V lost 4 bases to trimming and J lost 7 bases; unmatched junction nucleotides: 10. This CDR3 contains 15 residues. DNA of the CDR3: TGCGCCAGCAGCCGAGAAACAGGGGTTTTTGAAAAACTGTTTTTT. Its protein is CASSRETGVFEKLFF.

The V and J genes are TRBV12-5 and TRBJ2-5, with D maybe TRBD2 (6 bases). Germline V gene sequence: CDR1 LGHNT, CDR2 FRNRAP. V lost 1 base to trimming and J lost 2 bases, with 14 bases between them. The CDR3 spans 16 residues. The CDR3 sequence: CASGLGLGRGQETQYF. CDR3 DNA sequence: TGTGCTAGTGGTTTGGGACTTGGGCGGGGACAAGAGACCCAGTACTTC.

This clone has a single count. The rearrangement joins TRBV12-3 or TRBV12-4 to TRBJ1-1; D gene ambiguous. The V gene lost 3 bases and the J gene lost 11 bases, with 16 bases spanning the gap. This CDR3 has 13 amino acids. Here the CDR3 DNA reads TGTGCCAGCAGTTTTAGCATAGGTCCACGGGCTTTCTTT. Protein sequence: CASSFSIGPRAFF.

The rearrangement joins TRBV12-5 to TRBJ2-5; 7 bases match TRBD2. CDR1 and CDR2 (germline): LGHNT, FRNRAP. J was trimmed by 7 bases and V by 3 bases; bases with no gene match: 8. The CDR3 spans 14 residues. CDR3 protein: CASGLGSGAGTQYF. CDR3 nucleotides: TGTGCTAGTGGTTTAGGGAGCGGGGCTGGGACCCAGTACTTC.

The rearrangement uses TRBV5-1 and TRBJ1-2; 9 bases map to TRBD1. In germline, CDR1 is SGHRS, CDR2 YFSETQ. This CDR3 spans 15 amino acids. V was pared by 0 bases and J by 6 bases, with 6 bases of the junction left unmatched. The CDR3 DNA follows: TGCGCCAGCAGCTTGGGCGGGACAGGGAGTGATGGCTACACCTTC. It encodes CASSLGGTGSDGYTF.

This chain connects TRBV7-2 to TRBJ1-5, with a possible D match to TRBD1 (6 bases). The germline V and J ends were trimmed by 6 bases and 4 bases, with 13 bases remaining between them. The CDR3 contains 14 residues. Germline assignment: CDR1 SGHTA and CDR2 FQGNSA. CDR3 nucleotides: TGTGCCAGCAGACCCATTGGACAGAATCAGCCCCAGCATTTT. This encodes CASRPIGQNQPQHF.

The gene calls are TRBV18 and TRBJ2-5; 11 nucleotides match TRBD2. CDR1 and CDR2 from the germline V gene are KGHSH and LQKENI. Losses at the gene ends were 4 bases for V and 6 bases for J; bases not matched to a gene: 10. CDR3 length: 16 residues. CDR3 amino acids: CASSRATTSGIKTQYF. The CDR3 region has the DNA TGTGCCAGCTCACGCGCGACGACTAGCGGGATAAAGACCCAGTACTTC.

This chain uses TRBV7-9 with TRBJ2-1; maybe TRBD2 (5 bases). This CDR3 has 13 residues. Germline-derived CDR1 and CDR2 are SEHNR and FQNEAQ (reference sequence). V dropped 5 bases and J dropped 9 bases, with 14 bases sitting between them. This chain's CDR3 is CASSPPRESEQFF. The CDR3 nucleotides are TGTGCCAGCAGCCCCCCGAGGGAAAGTGAGCAGTTCTTC.

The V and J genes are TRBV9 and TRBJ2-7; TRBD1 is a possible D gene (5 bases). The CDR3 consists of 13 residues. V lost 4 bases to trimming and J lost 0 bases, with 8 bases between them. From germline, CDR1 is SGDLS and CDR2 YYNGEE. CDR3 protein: CASSPRGSYEQYF. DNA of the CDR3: TGTGCCAGCAGCCCTAGGGGCTCCTACGAGCAGTACTTC.

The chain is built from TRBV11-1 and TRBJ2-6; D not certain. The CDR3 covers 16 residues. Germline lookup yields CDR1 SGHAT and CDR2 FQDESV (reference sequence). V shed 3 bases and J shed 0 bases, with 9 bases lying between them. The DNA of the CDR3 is TGTGCCAGCAGCTTGCTTTCCGGCTCTGGGGCCAACGTCCTGACTTTC. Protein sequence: CASSLLSGSGANVLTF.

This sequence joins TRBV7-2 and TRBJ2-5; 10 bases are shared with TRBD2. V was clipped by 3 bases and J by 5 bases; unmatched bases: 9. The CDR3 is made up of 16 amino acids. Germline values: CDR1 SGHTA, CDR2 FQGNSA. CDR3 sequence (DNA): TGTGCCAGCAGCTTCAACCTAGCGGGGGCGGGGGAGACCCAGTACTTC. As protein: CASSFNLAGAGETQYF.

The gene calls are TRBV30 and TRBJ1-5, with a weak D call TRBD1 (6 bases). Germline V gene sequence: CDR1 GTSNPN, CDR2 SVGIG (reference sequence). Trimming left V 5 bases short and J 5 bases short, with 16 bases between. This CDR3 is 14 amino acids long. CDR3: CAWEKGGGDQPQHF. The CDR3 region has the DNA TGTGCCTGGGAGAAGGGGGGGGGCGATCAGCCCCAGCATTTT.

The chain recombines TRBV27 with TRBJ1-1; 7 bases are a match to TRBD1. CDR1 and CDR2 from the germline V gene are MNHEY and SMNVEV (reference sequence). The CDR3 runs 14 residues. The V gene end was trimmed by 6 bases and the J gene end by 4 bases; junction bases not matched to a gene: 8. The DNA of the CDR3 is TGTGCCAGCAGCCTCAGGGGGGTTCCCACTGAAGCTTTCTTT. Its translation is CASSLRGVPTEAFF.

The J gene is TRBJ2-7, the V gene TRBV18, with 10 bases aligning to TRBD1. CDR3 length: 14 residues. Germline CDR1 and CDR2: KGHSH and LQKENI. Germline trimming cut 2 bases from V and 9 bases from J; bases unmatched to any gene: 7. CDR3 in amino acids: CASSPGTGDVGQYF. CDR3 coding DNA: TGTGCCAGCTCACCAGGGACAGGGGACGTCGGGCAGTACTTC.

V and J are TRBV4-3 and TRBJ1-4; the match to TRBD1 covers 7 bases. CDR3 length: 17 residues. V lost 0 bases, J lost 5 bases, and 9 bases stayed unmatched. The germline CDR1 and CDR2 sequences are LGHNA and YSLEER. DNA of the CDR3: TGCGCCAGCAGCCAAGAACGACAACAGGGGCGGAATGAAAAACTGTTTTTT. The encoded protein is CASSQERQQGRNEKLFF.

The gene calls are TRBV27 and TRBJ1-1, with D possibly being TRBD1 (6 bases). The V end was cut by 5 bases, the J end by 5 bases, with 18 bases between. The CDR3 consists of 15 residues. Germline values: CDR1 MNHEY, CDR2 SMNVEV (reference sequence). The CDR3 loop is CASSKVTGVATEAFF. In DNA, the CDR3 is TGTGCCAGCAGTAAGGTGACAGGAGTCGCGACTGAAGCTTTCTTT.

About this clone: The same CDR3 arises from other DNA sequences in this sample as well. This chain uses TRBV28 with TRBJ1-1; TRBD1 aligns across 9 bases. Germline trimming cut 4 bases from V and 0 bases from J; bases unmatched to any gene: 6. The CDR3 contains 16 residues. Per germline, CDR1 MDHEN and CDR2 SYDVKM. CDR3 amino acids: CASSSPGTGMNTEAFF. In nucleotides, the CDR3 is TGTGCCAGCAGTTCCCCCGGGACAGGGATGAACACTGAAGCTTTCTTT.

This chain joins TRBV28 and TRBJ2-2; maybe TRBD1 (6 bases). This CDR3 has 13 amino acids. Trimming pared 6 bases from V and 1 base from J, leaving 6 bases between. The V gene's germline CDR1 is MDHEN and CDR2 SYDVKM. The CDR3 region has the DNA TGTGCCAGCAGGACAGGGAACACCGGGGAGCTGTTTTTT. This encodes CASRTGNTGELFF. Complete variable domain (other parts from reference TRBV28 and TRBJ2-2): DVKVTQSSRYLVKRTGEKVFLECVQDMDHENMFWYRQDPGLGLRLIYFSYDVKMKEKGDIPEGYSVSREKKERFSLILESASTNQTSMYLCASRTGNTGELFFGEGSRLTVL.

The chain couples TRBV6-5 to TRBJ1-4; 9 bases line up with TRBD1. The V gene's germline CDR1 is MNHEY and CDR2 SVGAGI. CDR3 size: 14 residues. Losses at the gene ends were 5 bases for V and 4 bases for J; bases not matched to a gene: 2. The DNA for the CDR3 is TGTGCCAGCAGTAAGGGACAGGGTAATGAAAAACTGTTTTTT. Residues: CASSKGQGNEKLFF.

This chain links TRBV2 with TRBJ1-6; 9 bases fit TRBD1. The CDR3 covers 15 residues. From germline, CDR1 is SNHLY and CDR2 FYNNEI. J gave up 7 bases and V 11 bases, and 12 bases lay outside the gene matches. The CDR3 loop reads CAGGQGMWGNSPLHF. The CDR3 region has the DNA TGTGCCGGGGGACAGGGCATGTGGGGAAATTCACCCCTCCACTTT.

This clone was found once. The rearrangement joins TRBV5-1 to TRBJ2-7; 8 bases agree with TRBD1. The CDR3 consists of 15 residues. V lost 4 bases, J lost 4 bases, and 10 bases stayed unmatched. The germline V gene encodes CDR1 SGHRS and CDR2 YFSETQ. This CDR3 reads CASSPRTGMKYEQYF. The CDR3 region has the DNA TGCGCCAGCAGCCCTCGGACAGGGATGAAGTACGAGCAGTACTTC.

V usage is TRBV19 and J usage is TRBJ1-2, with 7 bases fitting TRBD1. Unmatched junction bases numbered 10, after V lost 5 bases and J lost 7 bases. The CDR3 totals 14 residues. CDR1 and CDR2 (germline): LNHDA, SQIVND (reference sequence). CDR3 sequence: CASSDRDSRSGYTF. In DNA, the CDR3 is TGTGCCAGTAGTGACCGGGACAGCCGTTCTGGCTACACCTTC.

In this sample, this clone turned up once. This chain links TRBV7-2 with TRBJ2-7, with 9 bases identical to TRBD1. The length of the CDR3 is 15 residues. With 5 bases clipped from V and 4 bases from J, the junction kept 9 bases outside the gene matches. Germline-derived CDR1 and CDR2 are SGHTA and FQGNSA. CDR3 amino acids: CASSPLGTGLYEQYF. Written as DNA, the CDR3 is TGTGCCAGCAGCCCCCTGGGGACAGGGTTGTACGAGCAGTACTTC.

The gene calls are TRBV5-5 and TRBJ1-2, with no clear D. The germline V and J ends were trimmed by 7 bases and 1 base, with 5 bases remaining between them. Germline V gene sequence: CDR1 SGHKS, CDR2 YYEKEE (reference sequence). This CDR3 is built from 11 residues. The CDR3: CASSGNYGYTF. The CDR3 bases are TGTGCCAGCTCGGGTAACTATGGCTACACCTTC.

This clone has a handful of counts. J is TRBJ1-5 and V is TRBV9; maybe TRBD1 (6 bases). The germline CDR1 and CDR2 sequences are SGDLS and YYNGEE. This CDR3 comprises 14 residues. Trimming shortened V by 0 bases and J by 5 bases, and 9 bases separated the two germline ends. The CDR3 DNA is TGTGCCAGCAGCGTAGCAGGGGTCGATCAGCCCCAGCATTTT. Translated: CASSVAGVDQPQHF.